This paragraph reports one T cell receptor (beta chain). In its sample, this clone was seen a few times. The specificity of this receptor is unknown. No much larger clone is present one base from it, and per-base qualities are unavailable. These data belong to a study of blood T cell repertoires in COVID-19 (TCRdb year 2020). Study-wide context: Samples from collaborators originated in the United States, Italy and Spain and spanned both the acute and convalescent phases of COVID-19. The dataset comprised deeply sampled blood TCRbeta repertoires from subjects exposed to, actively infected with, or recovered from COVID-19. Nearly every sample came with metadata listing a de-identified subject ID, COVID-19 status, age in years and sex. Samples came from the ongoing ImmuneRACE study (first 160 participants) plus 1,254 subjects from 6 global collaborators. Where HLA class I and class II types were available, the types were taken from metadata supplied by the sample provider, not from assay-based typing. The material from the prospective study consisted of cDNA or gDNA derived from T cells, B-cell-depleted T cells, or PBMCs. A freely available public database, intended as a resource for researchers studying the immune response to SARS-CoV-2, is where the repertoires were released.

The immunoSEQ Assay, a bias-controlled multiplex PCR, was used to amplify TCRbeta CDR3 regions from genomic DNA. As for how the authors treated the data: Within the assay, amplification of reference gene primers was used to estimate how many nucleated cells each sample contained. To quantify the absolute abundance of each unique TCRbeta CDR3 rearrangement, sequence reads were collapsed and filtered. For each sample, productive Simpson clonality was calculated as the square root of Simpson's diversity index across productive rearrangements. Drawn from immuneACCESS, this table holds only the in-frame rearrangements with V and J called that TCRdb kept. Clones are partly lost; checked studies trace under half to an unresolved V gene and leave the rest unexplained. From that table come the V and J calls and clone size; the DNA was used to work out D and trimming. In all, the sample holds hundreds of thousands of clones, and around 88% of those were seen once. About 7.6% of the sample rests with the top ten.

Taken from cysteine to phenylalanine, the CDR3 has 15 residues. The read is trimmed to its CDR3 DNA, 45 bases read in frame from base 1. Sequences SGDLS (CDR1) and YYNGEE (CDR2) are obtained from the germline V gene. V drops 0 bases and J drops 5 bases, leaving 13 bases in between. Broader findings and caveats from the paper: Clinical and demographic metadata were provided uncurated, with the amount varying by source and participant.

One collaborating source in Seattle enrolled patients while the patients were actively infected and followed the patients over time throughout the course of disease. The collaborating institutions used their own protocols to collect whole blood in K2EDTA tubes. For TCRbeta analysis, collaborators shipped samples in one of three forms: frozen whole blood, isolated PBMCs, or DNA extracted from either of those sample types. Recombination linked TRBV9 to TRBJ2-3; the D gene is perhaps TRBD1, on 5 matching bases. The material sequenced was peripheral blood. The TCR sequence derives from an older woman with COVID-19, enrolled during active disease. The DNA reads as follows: TGTGCCAGCAGCGTAGGGGGCGCTTCAGGAGATACGCAGTATTTT. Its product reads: CASSVGGASGDTQYF.